A selection of T cell receptor beta chains follows, all from one sample in a study of cytomegalovirus exposure and HLA in healthy donors. Generated by immunoSEQ multiplex PCR, the TCRdb table keeps only in-frame clones and is missing some. The table has roughly 250,000 clones, 75% to 90% seen once. The material sequenced was PBMCs. These receptors were taken from a girl aged 2 to 9 in good health and CMV-seronegative. Each CDR3 is given with its conserved first and last residue. A D gene is named only where the DNA matches it firmly. Clone size is given for some rows only: seen once, a few or many times, or a class if the clone is expanded.

j_gene: TRBJ2-3; d_gene: -; abundance: -; v_gene: TRBV5-5; CDR3nt: TGTGCCAGCAGCTTGGTTGGAGGAGGGAGCACAGATACGCAGTATTTT; CDR3aa: CASSLVGGGSTDTQYF
j_gene: TRBJ2-2; d_gene: TRBD2; abundance: few; v_gene: TRBV4-1; CDR3nt: TGCGCCAGCAGCCAAGCGGGACTAGCGGGAGTCGGGACCGGGGAGCTGTTTTTT; CDR3aa: CASSQAGLAGVGTGELFF
j_gene: TRBJ1-1; d_gene: -; abundance: -; v_gene: TRBV27; CDR3nt: TGTGCCAGCAGTTTAGAGGCAGGGCAAGCTTTCTTT; CDR3aa: CASSLEAGQAFF
j_gene: TRBJ2-7; d_gene: -; abundance: -; v_gene: TRBV5-1; CDR3nt: TGCGCCAGCAGCGAAGACAGGTATCTGTACGAGCAGTACTTC; CDR3aa: CASSEDRYLYEQYF
j_gene: TRBJ1-1; d_gene: -; abundance: -; v_gene: TRBV19; CDR3nt: TGTGCCGCTGAGGGGAACACTGAAGCTTTCTTT; CDR3aa: CAAEGNTEAFF
j_gene: TRBJ2-7; d_gene: TRBD2; abundance: -; v_gene: TRBV6-5; CDR3nt: TGTGCCAGCGGGGAAAGAGTAGCGGGAGGTTACGAGCAGTACTTC; CDR3aa: CASGERVAGGYEQYF
j_gene: TRBJ1-1; d_gene: -; abundance: -; v_gene: TRBV6-1; CDR3nt: TGTGCCAGCAGTGAATGGGGGCGGACGAACACTGAAGCTTTCTTT; CDR3aa: CASSEWGRTNTEAFF
j_gene: TRBJ2-5; d_gene: -; abundance: -; v_gene: TRBV19; CDR3nt: TGTGCCAGTAGTATGATAGTCCAAGAGACCCAGTACTTC; CDR3aa: CASSMIVQETQYF
j_gene: TRBJ2-2; d_gene: TRBD2; abundance: -; v_gene: TRBV14; CDR3nt: TGTGCCAGCAGCCACTATCTAGCGGGAGGAACCGGGGAGCTGTTTTTT; CDR3aa: CASSHYLAGGTGELFF
j_gene: TRBJ2-1; d_gene: -; abundance: -; v_gene: TRBV11-2; CDR3nt: TGTGCCAGCAGCTTCGGAAGAGGGAATGAGCAGTTCTTC; CDR3aa: CASSFGRGNEQFF
j_gene: TRBJ2-5; d_gene: TRBD2; abundance: -; v_gene: TRBV10-3; CDR3nt: TGTGCCATCAGTGAGTCGGTGCGGGGAGGGGAGACCCAGTACTTC; CDR3aa: CAISESVRGGETQYF
j_gene: TRBJ2-1; d_gene: -; abundance: -; v_gene: TRBV28; CDR3nt: TGTGCCAGCAGCTCAGTAACAGGGAGTTCCTACAATGAGCAGTTCTTC; CDR3aa: CASSSVTGSSYNEQFF
j_gene: TRBJ1-3; d_gene: TRBD1; abundance: -; v_gene: TRBV28; CDR3nt: TGTGCCAGCAGGCTACAGGGGGGCTCTGGAAACACCATATATTTT; CDR3aa: CASRLQGGSGNTIYF
j_gene: TRBJ1-2; d_gene: -; abundance: -; v_gene: TRBV6-1; CDR3nt: TGTGCCAGCAATCAGGGCCTGGTATCTGACTATGGCTACACCTTC; CDR3aa: CASNQGLVSDYGYTF